These 7 T cell receptor beta chains came from one sample sequenced in a study of shared clonotypes between healthy human individuals. Method: immunoSEQ multiplex PCR; TCRdb's copy keeps in-frame clones and lacks some. Altogether some 1,900,000 clones are present, roughly 94% being singletons, with the ten largest covering approximately 1%. Naivety among CD8 cells was defined by CD45RO negativity and positive CCR7 selection, thereby excluding terminally differentiated effector memory CD45RA+ cells. Sample: naive CD8+ T cells sorted from blood. The receptors stem from a young man in good health.

This chain uses TRBV28 with TRBJ2-5; 8 bases align to TRBD2. Germline V CDR1 and CDR2: MDHEN, SYDVKM. Trimming removed 6 bases from V and 1 base from J; junction bases left unmatched: 7. The CDR3 runs 15 residues. The CDR3 protein is CASSLVAGSQETQYF. In DNA, the CDR3 is TGTGCCAGCAGCCTAGTAGCGGGGAGCCAAGAGACCCAGTACTTC.

The count of this clone is one. The rearrangement uses TRBV5-8 and TRBJ2-3; D remains unclear. V was clipped by 2 bases and J by 6 bases, with 4 bases between them. CDR3 size: 11 residues. Germline V lookup: CDR1 SGHTS, CDR2 YDEGEE. The DNA for the CDR3 is TGTGCCAGCAGCTTACTTGATACGCAGTATTTT. Its protein product is CASSLLDTQYF.

The chain recombines TRBV7-9 with TRBJ1-2; 7 bases align to TRBD1. CDR1 SEHNR and CDR2 FQNEAQ come from the germline V gene (reference sequence). J was trimmed by 4 bases and V by 6 bases; bases with no gene match: 8. This CDR3 is 14 amino acids long. CDR3 sequence: CASSPWDSPYGYTF. In DNA, the CDR3 is TGTGCCAGCAGTCCTTGGGACAGTCCCTATGGCTACACCTTC.

In this sample, this clone turned up once. The V and J genes are TRBV5-4 and TRBJ2-7; 9 positions match TRBD2. V dropped 4 bases and J dropped 5; count of bases not matched to a gene: 7. The germline CDR1 and CDR2 sequences are SGHNT and YYREEE (reference sequence). The CDR3 runs to 14 residues. The DNA for the CDR3 is TGTGCCAGCAGCCGTAGCGGGAGTCGTCACGAGCAGTACTTC. Amino acids: CASSRSGSRHEQYF. Full variable domain (outside the CDR3, taken from reference TRBV5-4 and TRBJ2-7): ETGVTQSPTHLIKTRGQQVTLRCSSQSGHNTVSWYQQALGQGPQFIFQYYREEENGRGNFPPRFSGLQFPNYSSELNVNALELDDSALYLCASSRSGSRHEQYFGPGTRLTVT.

The chain couples TRBV10-1 to TRBJ2-7; 12 bases are a match to TRBD2. The CDR3 runs to 16 residues. V was pared by 3 bases and J by 9 bases, with 12 bases of the junction left unmatched. Germline loops: CDR1 WNHNN, CDR2 SYGVQD (reference sequence). DNA of the CDR3: TGCGCCAGCAGTGAAGGACTAGCGGGGACCTACGAGCGGCAGTACTTC. Translating it yields CASSEGLAGTYERQYF.

V usage is TRBV16 and J usage is TRBJ2-7; 7 bases align to TRBD1. The CDR3 runs to 14 residues. Germline CDR1 reads KGHSY; CDR2 reads FQNENV. Unmatched junction bases numbered 1, after V lost 0 bases and J lost 2 bases. CDR3 DNA: TGTGCCAGCAGCCAATCGGGGACAGCCTACGAGCAGTACTTC. Protein product: CASSQSGTAYEQYF.

The gene calls are TRBV15 and TRBJ2-7, with D tentatively TRBD2 (7 bases). The CDR3 has 14 residues. The germline CDR1 and CDR2 sequences are LNHNV and YYDKDF (reference sequence). Trimming removed 0 bases from V and 7 bases from J, with 13 bases in between. The chain's CDR3 is CATSRDGGAEEQYF. Here the CDR3 DNA reads TGTGCCACCAGCAGAGATGGGGGGGCGGAGGAGCAGTACTTC.